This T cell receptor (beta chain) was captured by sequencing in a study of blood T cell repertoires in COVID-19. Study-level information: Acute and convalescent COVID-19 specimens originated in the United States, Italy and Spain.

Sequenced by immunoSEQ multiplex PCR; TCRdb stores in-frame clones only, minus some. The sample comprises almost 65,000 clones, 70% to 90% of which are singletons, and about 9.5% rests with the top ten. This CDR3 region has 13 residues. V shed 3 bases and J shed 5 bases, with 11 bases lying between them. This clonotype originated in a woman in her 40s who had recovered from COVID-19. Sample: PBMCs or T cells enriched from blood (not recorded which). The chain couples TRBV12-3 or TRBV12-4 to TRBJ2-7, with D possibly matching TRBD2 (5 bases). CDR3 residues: CASSFGVRNEQYF. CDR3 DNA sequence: TGTGCCAGCAGTTTCGGGGTACGAAACGAGCAGTACTTC.